This TCR beta chain was recorded in a study of blood T cells in healthy people across ages. Next came a second PCR, run for about 7 to 12 cycles, which used a sample-barcoded 5' primer along with a J-beta primer mix. TCRdb analysed the 5' RACE reads with MiXCR anew, one entry per CDR3 protein. The sample has about 650,000 distinct CDR3 sequences, 52% seen once. Study observations and caveats: Investigators treated diversity estimates from one million T cells as underestimates.

V was shortened by 3 bases and J by 0 bases, with 3 bases between the two germline ends. The CDR3 length is 13 residues. Germline assignment: CDR1 ENHRY and CDR2 SYGVKD. For this clonotype: What it recognizes is unknown.

Sequencing used blood. This TCR was recovered from an elderly woman in good health. The chain has TRBV10-3 and TRBJ1-5; the D is unclear. The CDR3 DNA follows: TGTGCCATCAGTGACAGTAGCAATCAGCCCCAGCATTTT. This gives the protein CAISDSSNQPQHF.